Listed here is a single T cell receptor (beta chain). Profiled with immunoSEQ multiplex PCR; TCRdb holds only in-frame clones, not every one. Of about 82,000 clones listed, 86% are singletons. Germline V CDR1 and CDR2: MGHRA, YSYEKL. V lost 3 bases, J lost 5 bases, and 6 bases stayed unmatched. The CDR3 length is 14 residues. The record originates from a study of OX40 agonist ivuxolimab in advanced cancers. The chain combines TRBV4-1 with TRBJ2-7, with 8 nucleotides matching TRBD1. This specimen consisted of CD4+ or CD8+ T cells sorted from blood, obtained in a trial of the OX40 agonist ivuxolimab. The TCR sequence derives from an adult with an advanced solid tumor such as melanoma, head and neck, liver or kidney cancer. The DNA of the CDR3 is TGCGCCAGCAGCCAGACAGGGGAAGGCAACGAGCAGTACTTC. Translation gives CASSQTGEGNEQYF.